The 2 T cell receptor beta chains below come from one sample, sequenced in a study of blood T cell repertoires in COVID-19. The repertoire was sequenced with immunoSEQ multiplex PCR; TCRdb's copy has only in-frame clones and lacks some. The top ten clones hold approximately 4.6% of a sample with roughly 230,000 clones, roughly 89% of them seen once. Sequenced: peripheral blood. The receptors stem from a woman aged 40 to 50 who had recovered from COVID-19.

This clone occurred a few times. The rearrangement uses TRBV4-3 and TRBJ2-7, with D perhaps TRBD2 (5 bases). The CDR3 has 14 residues. V was cut by 4 bases and J by 1 base, with 11 bases left in between. CDR1 is LGHNA and CDR2 is YSLEER in the germline V gene. The CDR3 loop is CASSPRRVSYEQYV. DNA for the CDR3: TGCGCCAGCAGCCCCCGGCGGGTATCCTACGAGCAGTACGTC.

This chain connects TRBV6-1 to TRBJ1-1; D gene uncertain. CDR1 MNHNS and CDR2 SASEGT come from the germline V gene. Trimming removed 2 bases from V and 0 bases from J, with 10 bases in between. This CDR3 is built from 15 residues. The CDR3 nucleotides are TGTGCCAGCAGTGAACGGTATCCCATGAACACTGAAGCTTTCTTT. It encodes CASSERYPMNTEAFF.